The 20 T cell receptor beta chains below all came from one sample that was sequenced in a study of blood T cell repertoires in COVID-19. TCRdb keeps only in-frame clones here, not all; method: immunoSEQ multiplex PCR. The repertoire holds 150,000 to 200,000 clones, with 85% as singletons. Sequencing was carried out using peripheral blood. The origin of the receptors is a man in his 60s with COVID-19, enrolled during active disease.

The genes are TRBV6-5 and TRBJ2-1, with D perhaps TRBD1 (6 bases). The V end was cut by 8 bases, the J end by 5 bases, with 16 bases between. There are 14 residues in the CDR3. Germline CDR1 is MNHEY and CDR2 is SVGAGI. The CDR3 loop reads CASGTSRGNNEQFF. In DNA form, the CDR3 reads TGTGCCAGCGGAACGTCCAGGGGTAACAATGAGCAGTTCTTC.

The chain carries TRBV10-1 and TRBJ1-2, with TRBD1 matching over 7 bases. CDR3 length equals 13 residues. Losses at the gene ends were 6 bases for V and 4 bases for J; bases not matched to a gene: 5. CDR1 is WNHNN, CDR2 SYGVQD, per germline (reference sequence). Here the CDR3 DNA reads TGCGCCAGCAGCGTGGACAGGACCTATGGCTACACCTTC. It translates to CASSVDRTYGYTF.

This clone was seen more than once but under ten times. The chain has TRBV11-2 and TRBJ1-3, with D perhaps TRBD1 (5 bases). Germline loops: CDR1 SGHAT, CDR2 FQNNGV. The CDR3 is 15 amino acids. Trimming took 0 bases from V and 2 from J, leaving 8 bases between them. In nucleotides, the CDR3 is TGTGCCAGCAGCTTAGACGGGGGTACTGGAAACACCATATATTTT. Encoded protein: CASSLDGGTGNTIYF. Looking up the rest from reference TRBV11-2 and TRBJ1-3 gives the full variable domain: EAGVAQSPRYKIIEKRQSVAFWCNPISGHATLYWYQQILGQGPKLLIQFQNNGVVDDSQLPKDRFSAERLKGVDSTLKIQPAKLEDSAVYLCASSLDGGTGNTIYFGEGSWLTVV.

The V and J genes are TRBV28 and TRBJ1-1; 8 bases match TRBD1. The CDR3 loop spans 17 amino acids. With V trimmed by 1 base and J by 10 bases, 17 bases remained unmatched. CDR1 and CDR2 (germline): MDHEN, SYDVKM. The CDR3 loop is CASSLFRDRRSIGGAFF. For the CDR3, the DNA is TGTGCCAGCAGTTTATTCAGGGACAGGAGATCCATTGGGGGAGCTTTCTTT.

The V and J genes are TRBV24-1 and TRBJ1-2; D possibly corresponds to TRBD1 (5 bases). The CDR3 covers 13 residues. CDR1 KGHDR and CDR2 SFDVKD come from the germline V gene. The ends were cut back, 2 bases at V and 5 bases at J, with 8 bases in the middle. CDR3 region: CATSDWGGYGYTF. The CDR3 DNA sequence: TGTGCCACCAGTGATTGGGGGGGTTATGGCTACACCTTC.

The chain combines TRBV5-4 with TRBJ2-2; TRBD1 agrees at 7 bases. The junction had 3 bases not matched to a gene; V was cut back by 5 bases and J by 2 bases. The CDR3 spans 14 residues. Germline loops: CDR1 SGHNT, CDR2 YYREEE (reference sequence). The DNA for the CDR3 is TGTGCCAGCAGTGGACAGGTTAACACCGGGGAGCTGTTTTTT. This translates into CASSGQVNTGELFF.

This clone was seen just once. The V and J genes are TRBV9 and TRBJ1-1; D perhaps matches TRBD1 (6 bases). The CDR3 has 17 residues. CDR1 is SGDLS and CDR2 is YYNGEE in the germline V gene. Trimming removed 3 bases from V and 1 base from J, with 19 bases in between. This chain's CDR3 is CASSAGGGNTWNTEAFF. In DNA, the CDR3 is TGTGCCAGCAGCGCAGGTGGGGGCAACACCTGGAACACTGAAGCTTTCTTT.

The chain has TRBV7-2 and TRBJ2-1; tentative D call: TRBD1 (5 bases). The CDR3 loop spans 16 amino acids. Between the trimmed V and J ends, which lost 2 bases and 5 bases, there was a span of 16 bases. Germline CDR1 reads SGHTA; CDR2 reads FQGNSA. The CDR3: CASSLIGQGRNNEQFF. CDR3 bases: TGTGCCAGCAGCTTAATTGGGCAGGGAAGAAACAATGAGCAGTTCTTC.

This clone was recorded only once. V and J are TRBV10-3 and TRBJ2-1; 7 bases fit TRBD1. Trimming took 0 bases from V and 5 from J; bases not matched to a gene: 4. From germline, CDR1 is ENHRY and CDR2 SYGVKD. The CDR3 has 15 residues. CDR3 sequence (DNA): TGTGCCATCAGTGAGTCTTCAGGGGGTAACAATGAGCAGTTCTTC. This encodes CAISESSGGNNEQFF.

The gene calls are TRBV19 and TRBJ2-7, with 12 bases matching TRBD1. CDR3 length: 17 amino acids. J was trimmed by 6 bases and V by 3 bases; bases with no gene match: 12. In germline, CDR1 is LNHDA, CDR2 SQIVND (reference sequence). CDR3 sequence reads: CASSIAGTGGSGSEQYF. CDR3 DNA sequence: TGTGCCAGTAGTATCGCCGGGACAGGGGGCTCGGGGTCCGAGCAGTACTTC.

The rearrangement links TRBV6-5 to TRBJ1-1; TRBD1 is a possible D gene (5 bases). The length of the CDR3 is 12 residues. Looked up from germline, CDR1 is MNHEY and CDR2 is SVGAGI. The V end was cut by 2 bases, the J end by 8 bases, with 9 bases between. The chain's CDR3 is CASSYLSGEAFF. Here the CDR3 DNA reads TGTGCCAGCAGTTACCTGTCAGGGGAAGCTTTCTTT.

This chain joins TRBV28 and TRBJ1-4, with 8 positions matching TRBD1. The CDR3 extends over 15 amino acids. Germline V gene lookup returns CDR1 MDHEN and CDR2 SYDVKM. V shed 6 bases and J 2 bases; nucleotides not matched to a gene: 5. The CDR3 region is CASSYRGGTNEKLFF. The CDR3 nucleotides read TGTGCCAGCAGCTACAGGGGGGGGACTAATGAAAAACTGTTTTTT.

This clone occurred a few times. This chain links TRBV14 with TRBJ1-3; D not resolved. Germline CDR1 reads SGHDN; CDR2 reads FVKESK. Trimming pared 0 bases from V and 0 bases from J, leaving 12 bases between. CDR3 length: 17 residues. CDR3 nucleotide sequence: TGTGCCAGCAGCCAAGATAGGATAGGGAGCTCTGGAAACACCATATATTTT. Translating gives CASSQDRIGSSGNTIYF.

V gene TRBV4-1 combines with J gene TRBJ2-7; 7 nucleotides line up with TRBD1. V dropped 4 bases and J dropped 2; count of bases not matched to a gene: 8. Germline CDR1 MGHRA, CDR2 YSYEKL. The CDR3 is made up of 15 amino acids. The CDR3 spells CASSPKGTVPYEQYF. CDR3 nucleotides: TGCGCCAGCAGCCCCAAAGGGACAGTCCCCTACGAGCAGTACTTC.

V gene TRBV19 combines with J gene TRBJ1-3, with 7 bases that match TRBD1. V lost 0 bases, J lost 4 bases, and 9 bases stayed unmatched. Germline CDR1 is LNHDA and CDR2 is SQIVND (reference sequence). The CDR3 is 17 residues long. The CDR3 coding sequence is TGTGCCAGTAGTATAGACCCCCTCGGGACAGCCGGAAACACCATATATTTT. Amino acid sequence: CASSIDPLGTAGNTIYF. The full variable domain, rest sourced from reference TRBV19 and TRBJ1-3, is DGGITQSPKYLFRKEGQNVTLSCEQNLNHDAMYWYRQDPGQGLRLIYYSQIVNDFQKGDIAEGYSVSREKKESFPLTVTSAQKNPTAFYLCASSIDPLGTAGNTIYFGEGSWLTVV.

This rearrangement joins TRBV29-1 to TRBJ2-1; maybe TRBD1 (6 bases). The V end was cut by 5 bases, the J end by 16 bases, with 15 bases between. The CDR3 extends over 10 amino acids. CDR1 and CDR2 (germline): SQVTM, ANQGSEA. As DNA, the CDR3 is TGCAGCGTTCGACAGGCGACCGATTTCTTC. It yields the protein CSVRQATDFF.

The chain uses TRBV29-1 and TRBJ1-2; the D gene is possibly TRBD1 (6 bases). Germline V lookup: CDR1 SQVTM, CDR2 ANQGSEA. The CDR3 is made up of 15 amino acids. The V end was cut by 4 bases, the J end by 1 base, with 16 bases between. The CDR3 DNA is TGCAGCGTTGGTCGTTTGGGGGCTATTAACTATGGCTACACCTTC. This translates into CSVGRLGAINYGYTF.

V usage is TRBV11-2 and J usage is TRBJ2-7, with a weak D call TRBD1 (5 bases). V was clipped by 2 bases and J by 3 bases, with 11 bases between them. This CDR3 is 14 amino acids long. Germline CDR1 is SGHAT and CDR2 is FQNNGV. CDR3 protein: CASSLSLGVYEQYF. In nucleotides, the CDR3 is TGTGCCAGCAGCTTAAGTCTAGGGGTCTACGAGCAGTACTTC.

The V and J genes are TRBV4-3 and TRBJ2-1, with a weak D call TRBD1 (6 bases). V dropped 0 bases and J dropped 2 bases, with 8 bases sitting between them. The CDR3 totals 15 residues. Germline loops: CDR1 LGHNA, CDR2 YSLEER. CDR3 sequence reads: CASSQESGAYNEQFF. CDR3 sequence (DNA): TGCGCCAGCAGCCAAGAATCAGGGGCCTACAATGAGCAGTTCTTC.

J is TRBJ2-1 and V is TRBV28, with 7 bases fitting TRBD2. Germline CDR1 reads MDHEN; CDR2 reads SYDVKM. The junction had 3 bases not matched to a gene; V was cut back by 4 bases and J by 6 bases. This CDR3 contains 13 residues. DNA for the CDR3: TGTGCCAGCAGTTGGACGGGGGGCAATGAGCAGTTCTTC. It is translated as CASSWTGGNEQFF. The whole variable domain, remainder taken from reference TRBV28 and TRBJ2-1, is DVKVTQSSRYLVKRTGEKVFLECVQDMDHENMFWYRQDPGLGLRLIYFSYDVKMKEKGDIPEGYSVSREKKERFSLILESASTNQTSMYLCASSWTGGNEQFFGPGTRLTVL.